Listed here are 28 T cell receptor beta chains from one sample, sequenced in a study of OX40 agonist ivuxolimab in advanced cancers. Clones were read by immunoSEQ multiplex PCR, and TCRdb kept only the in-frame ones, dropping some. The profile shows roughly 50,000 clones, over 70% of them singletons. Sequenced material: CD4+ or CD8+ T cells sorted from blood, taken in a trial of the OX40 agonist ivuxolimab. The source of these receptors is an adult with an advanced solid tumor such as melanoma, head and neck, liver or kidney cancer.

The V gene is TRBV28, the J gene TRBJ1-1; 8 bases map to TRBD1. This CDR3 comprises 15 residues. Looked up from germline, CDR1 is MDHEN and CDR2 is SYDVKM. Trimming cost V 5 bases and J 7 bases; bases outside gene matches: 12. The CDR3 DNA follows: TGTGCCAGCAGTACCCCCGGACAGGGTTTCTATGAAGCTTTCTTT. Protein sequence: CASSTPGQGFYEAFF. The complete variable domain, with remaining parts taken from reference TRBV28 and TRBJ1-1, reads DVKVTQSSRYLVKRTGEKVFLECVQDMDHENMFWYRQDPGLGLRLIYFSYDVKMKEKGDIPEGYSVSREKKERFSLILESASTNQTSMYLCASSTPGQGFYEAFFGQGTRLTVV.

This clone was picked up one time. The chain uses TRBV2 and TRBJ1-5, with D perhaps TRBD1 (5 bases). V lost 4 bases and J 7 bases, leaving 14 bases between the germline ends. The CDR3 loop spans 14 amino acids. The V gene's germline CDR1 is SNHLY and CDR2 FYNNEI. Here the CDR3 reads CASSVGGIGQPQHF. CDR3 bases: TGTGCCAGCAGTGTCGGGGGAATAGGACAGCCCCAGCATTTT.

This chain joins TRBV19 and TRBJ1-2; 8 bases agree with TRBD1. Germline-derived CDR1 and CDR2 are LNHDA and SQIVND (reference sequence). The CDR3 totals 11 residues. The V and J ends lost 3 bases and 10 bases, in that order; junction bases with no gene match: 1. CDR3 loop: CASSMTGAYTF. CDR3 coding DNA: TGTGCCAGTAGTATGACAGGGGCCTACACCTTC.

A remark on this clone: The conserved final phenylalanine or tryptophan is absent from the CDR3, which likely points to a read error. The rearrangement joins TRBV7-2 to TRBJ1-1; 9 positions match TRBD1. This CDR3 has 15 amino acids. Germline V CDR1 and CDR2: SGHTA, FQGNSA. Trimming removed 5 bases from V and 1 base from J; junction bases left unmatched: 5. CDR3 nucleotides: TGTGCCAGCAGCAAACGGACAGGGGAGAACACTGAAGCTTTCCTT. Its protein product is CASSKRTGENTEAFL.

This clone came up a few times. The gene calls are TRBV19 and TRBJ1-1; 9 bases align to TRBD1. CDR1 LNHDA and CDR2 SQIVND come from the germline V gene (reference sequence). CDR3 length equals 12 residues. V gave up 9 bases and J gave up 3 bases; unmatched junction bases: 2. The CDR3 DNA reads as TGTGCCAGCGGGACAGGGTACACTGAAGCTTTCTTT. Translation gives CASGTGYTEAFF.

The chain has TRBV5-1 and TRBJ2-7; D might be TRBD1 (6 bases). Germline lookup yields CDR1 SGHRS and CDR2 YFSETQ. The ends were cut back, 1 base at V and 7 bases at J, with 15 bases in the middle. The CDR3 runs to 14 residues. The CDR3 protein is CASSLTGMVGEQYF. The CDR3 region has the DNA TGCGCCAGCAGCTTGACAGGGATGGTGGGAGAGCAGTACTTC.

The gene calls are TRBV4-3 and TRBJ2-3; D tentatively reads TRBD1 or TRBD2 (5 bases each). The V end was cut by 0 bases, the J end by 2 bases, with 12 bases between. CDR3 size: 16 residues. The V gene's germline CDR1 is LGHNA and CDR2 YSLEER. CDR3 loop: CASSQDLGGYTDTQYF. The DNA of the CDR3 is TGCGCCAGCAGCCAAGATCTTGGGGGATACACAGATACGCAGTATTTT.

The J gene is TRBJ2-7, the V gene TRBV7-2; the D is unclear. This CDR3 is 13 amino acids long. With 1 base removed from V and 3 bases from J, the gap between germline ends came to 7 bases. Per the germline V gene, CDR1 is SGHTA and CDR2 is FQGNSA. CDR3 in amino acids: CASSLGAGYEQYV. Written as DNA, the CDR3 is TGTGCCAGCAGCTTAGGAGCTGGCTACGAGCAGTACGTC.

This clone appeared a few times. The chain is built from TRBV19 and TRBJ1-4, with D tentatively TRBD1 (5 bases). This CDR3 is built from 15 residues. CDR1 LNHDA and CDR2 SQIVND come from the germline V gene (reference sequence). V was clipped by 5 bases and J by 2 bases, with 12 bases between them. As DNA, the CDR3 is TGTGCCAGTAGTCGGAGCAGGGCCACTAATGAAAAACTGTTTTTT. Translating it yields CASSRSRATNEKLFF. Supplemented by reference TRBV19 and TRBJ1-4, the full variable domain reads DGGITQSPKYLFRKEGQNVTLSCEQNLNHDAMYWYRQDPGQGLRLIYYSQIVNDFQKGDIAEGYSVSREKKESFPLTVTSAQKNPTAFYLCASSRSRATNEKLFFGSGTQLSVL.

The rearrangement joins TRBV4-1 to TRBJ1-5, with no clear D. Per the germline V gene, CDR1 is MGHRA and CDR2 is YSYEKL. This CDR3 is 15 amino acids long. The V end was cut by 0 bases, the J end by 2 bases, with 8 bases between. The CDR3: CASSQDWAGNQPQHF. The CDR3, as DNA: TGCGCCAGCAGCCAAGACTGGGCCGGCAATCAGCCCCAGCATTTT.

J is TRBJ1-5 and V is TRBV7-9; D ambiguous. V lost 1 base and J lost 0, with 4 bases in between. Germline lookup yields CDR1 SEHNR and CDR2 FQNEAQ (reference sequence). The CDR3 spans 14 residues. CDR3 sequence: CASSLGNSNQPQHF. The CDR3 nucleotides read TGTGCCAGCAGCTTAGGTAATAGCAATCAGCCCCAGCATTTT. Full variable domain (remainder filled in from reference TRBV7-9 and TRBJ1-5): DTGVSQNPRHKITKRGQNVTFRCDPISEHNRLYWYRQTLGQGPEFLTYFQNEAQLEKSRLLSDRFSAERPKGSFSTLEIQRTEQGDSAMYLCASSLGNSNQPQHFGDGTRLSIL.

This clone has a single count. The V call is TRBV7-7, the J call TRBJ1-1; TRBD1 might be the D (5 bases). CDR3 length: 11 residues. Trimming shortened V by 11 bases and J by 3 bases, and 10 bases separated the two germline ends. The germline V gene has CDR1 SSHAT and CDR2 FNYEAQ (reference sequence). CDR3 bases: TGTGCCGTAGGAGGGGACACTGAAGCTTTCTTT. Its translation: CAVGGDTEAFF.

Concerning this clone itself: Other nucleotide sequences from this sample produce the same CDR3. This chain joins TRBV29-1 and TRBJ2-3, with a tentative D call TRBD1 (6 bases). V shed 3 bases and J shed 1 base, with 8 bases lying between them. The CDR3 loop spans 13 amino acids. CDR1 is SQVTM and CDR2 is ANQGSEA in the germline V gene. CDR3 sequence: CSVDEGGTDTQYF. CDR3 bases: TGCAGCGTTGATGAGGGGGGCACAGATACGCAGTATTTT.

DNA for the CDR3: TGTGCCAGCTCACGAGGGACGGTGAACACTGAAGCTTTCTTT. Translation: CASSRGTVNTEAFF. This chain connects TRBV18 to TRBJ1-1; D is perhaps TRBD1 (5 bases). Germline assignment: CDR1 KGHSH and CDR2 LQKENI. This CDR3 has 14 amino acids. Deletions cut 4 bases from V and 0 bases from J, with 9 bases between. The full variable domain, rest sourced from reference TRBV18 and TRBJ1-1, is NAGVMQNPRHLVRRRGQEARLRCSPMKGHSHVYWYRQLPEEGLKFMVYLQKENIIDESGMPKERFSAEFPKEGPSILRIQQVVRGDSAAYFCASSRGTVNTEAFFGQGTRLTVV.

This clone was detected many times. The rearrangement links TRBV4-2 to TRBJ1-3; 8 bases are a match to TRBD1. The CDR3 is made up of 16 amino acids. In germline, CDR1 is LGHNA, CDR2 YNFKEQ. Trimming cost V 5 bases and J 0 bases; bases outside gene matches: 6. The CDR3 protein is CASSAGQGTSGNTIYF. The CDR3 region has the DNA TGTGCCAGCAGCGCCGGACAGGGTACCTCTGGAAACACCATATATTTT.

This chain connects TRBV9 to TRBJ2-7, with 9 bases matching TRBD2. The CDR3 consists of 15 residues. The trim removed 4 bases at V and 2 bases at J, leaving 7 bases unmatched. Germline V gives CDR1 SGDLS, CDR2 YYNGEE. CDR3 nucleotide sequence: TGTGCCAGCAGCATCAGACTAGCGGTTCCCTACGAGCAGTACGTC. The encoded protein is CASSIRLAVPYEQYV.

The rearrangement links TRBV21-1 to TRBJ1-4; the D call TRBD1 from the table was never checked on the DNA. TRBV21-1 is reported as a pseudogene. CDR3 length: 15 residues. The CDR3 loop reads CASSKVGTLGEKLFF. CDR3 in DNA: TGTGCCAGCAGCAAAGTAGGGACATTGGGTGAAAAACTGTTTTTT.

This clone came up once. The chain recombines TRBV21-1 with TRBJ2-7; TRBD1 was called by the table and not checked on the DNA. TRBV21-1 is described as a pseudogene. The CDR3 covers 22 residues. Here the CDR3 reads CASSKVCEGQGAIEAENYEQYV. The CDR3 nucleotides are TGTGCCAGCAGCAAAGTTTGTGAGGGGCAGGGGGCTATCGAGGCCGAAAACTACGAGCAGTACGTC.

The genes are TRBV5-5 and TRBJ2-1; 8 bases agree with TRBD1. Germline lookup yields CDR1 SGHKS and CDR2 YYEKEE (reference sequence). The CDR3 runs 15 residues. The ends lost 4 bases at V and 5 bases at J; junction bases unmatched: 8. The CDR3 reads CASSLQGDRNNEQFF. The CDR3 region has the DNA TGTGCCAGCAGCCTGCAGGGGGACAGGAACAATGAGCAGTTCTTC. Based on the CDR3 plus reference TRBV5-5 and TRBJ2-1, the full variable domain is DAGVTQSPTHLIKTRGQQVTLRCSPISGHKSVSWYQQVLGQGPQFIFQYYEKEERGRGNFPDRFSARQFPNYSSELNVNALLLGDSALYLCASSLQGDRNNEQFFGPGTRLTVL.

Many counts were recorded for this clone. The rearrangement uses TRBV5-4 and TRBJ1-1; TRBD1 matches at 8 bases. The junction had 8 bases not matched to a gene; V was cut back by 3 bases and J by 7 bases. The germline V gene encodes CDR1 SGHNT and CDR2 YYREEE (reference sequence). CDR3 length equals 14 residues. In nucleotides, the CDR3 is TGTGCCAGCAGCTCCGCCCTCGGACAGGGTGAAGCTTTCTTT. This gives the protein CASSSALGQGEAFF.

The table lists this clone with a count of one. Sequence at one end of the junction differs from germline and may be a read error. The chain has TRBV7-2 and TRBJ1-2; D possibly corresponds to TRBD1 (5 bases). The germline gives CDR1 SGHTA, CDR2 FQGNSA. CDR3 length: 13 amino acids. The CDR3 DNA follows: TGTGCCAGCAGCTTAATGTTAACGGGCAGGGCCTCCTTC. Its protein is CASSLMLTGRASF.

CDR3 sequence: CASARVLYGYTF. The CDR3 region has the DNA TGTGCCAGCGCCAGGGTACTATATGGCTACACCTTC. This chain uses TRBV2 with TRBJ1-2, with a weak D call TRBD1 (5 bases). The V gene's germline CDR1 is SNHLY and CDR2 FYNNEI. Trimming removed 8 bases at V and 5 bases at J, with 12 bases between. The CDR3 consists of 12 residues.

This CDR3 reads CASSPGQTYGYTF. CDR3 bases: TGTGCCAGCAGCCCGGGACAGACGTATGGCTACACCTTC. The chain joins TRBV5-5 to TRBJ1-2; 7 bases agree with TRBD1. The V gene end was trimmed by 4 bases and the J gene end by 5 bases; junction bases not matched to a gene: 5. Per germline, CDR1 SGHKS and CDR2 YYEKEE (reference sequence). The length of the CDR3 is 13 residues.

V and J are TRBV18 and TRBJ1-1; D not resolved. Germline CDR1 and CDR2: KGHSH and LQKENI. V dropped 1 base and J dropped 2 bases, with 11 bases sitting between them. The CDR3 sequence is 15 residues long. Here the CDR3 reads CASSPRRKVNTEAFF. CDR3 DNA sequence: TGTGCCAGCTCACCACGTCGAAAGGTTAACACTGAAGCTTTCTTT.

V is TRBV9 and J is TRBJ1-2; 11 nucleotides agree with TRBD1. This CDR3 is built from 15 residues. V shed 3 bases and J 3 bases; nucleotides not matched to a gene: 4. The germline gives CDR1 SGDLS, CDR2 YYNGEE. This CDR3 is CASSEGQGAYYGYTF. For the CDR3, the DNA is TGTGCCAGCAGCGAAGGACAGGGGGCGTACTATGGCTACACCTTC.

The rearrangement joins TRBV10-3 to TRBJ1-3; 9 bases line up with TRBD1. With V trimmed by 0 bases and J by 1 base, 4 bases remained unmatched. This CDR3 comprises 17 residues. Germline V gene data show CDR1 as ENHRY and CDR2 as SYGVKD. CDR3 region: CAISESGTGTSGNTIYF. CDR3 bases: TGTGCCATCAGTGAGTCAGGGACAGGGACTTCTGGAAACACCATATATTTT.

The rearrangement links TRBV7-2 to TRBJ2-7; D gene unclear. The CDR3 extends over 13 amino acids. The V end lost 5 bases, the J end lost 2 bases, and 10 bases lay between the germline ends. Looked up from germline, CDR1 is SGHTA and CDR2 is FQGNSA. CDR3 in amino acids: CASSPHTAYEQYF. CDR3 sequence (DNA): TGTGCCAGCAGCCCCCACACCGCCTACGAGCAGTACTTC. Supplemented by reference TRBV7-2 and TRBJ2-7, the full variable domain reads GAGVSQSPSNKVTEKGKDVELRCDPISGHTALYWYRQSLGQGLEFLIYFQGNSAPDKSGLPSDRFSAERTGGSVSTLTIQRTQQEDSAVYLCASSPHTAYEQYFGPGTRLTVT.

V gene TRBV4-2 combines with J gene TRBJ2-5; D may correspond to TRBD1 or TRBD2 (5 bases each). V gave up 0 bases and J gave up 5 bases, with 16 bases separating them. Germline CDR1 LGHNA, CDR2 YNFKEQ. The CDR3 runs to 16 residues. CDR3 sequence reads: CASSQDPRGLEETQYF. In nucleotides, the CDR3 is TGTGCCAGCAGCCAAGATCCGAGGGGTCTTGAGGAGACCCAGTACTTC.